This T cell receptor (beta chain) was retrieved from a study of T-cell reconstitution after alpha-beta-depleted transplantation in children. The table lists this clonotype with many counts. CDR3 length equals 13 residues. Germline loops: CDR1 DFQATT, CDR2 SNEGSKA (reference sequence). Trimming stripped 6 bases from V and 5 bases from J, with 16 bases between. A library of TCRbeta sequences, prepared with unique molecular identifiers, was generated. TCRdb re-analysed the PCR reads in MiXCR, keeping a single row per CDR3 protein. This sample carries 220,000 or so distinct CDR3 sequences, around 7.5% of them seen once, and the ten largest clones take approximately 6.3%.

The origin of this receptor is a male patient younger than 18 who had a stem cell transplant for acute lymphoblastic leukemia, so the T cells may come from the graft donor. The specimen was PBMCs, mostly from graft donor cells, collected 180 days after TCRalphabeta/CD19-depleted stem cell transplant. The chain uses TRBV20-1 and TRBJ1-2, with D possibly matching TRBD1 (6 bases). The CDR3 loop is CSAGQNQGYGYTF. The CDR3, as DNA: TGCAGTGCCGGACAGAACCAGGGATATGGCTACACCTTC.